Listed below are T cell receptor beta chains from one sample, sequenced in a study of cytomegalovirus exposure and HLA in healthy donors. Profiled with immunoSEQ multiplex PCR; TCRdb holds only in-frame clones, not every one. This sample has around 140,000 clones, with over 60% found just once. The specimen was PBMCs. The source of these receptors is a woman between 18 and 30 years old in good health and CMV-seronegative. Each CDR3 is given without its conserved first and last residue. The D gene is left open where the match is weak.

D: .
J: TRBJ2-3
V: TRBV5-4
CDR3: ASSPQIRVGDTDTQY

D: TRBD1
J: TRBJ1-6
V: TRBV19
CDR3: ASSLGTGKYSPLH

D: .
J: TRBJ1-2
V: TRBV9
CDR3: ASSTGTSYGYT

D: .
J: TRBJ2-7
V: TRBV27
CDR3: ASGSGYEQY

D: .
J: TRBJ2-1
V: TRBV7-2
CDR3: ASSLATAWGVQF

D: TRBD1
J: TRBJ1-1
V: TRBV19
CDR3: ASSIRGTGEAF

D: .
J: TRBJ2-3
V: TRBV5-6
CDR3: ASSAGREGAQY

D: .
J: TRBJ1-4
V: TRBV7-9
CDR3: ACRGGEKLF

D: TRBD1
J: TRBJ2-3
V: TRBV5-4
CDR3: ASSLPTGAVTDTQY

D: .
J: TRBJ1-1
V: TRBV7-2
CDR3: ASSLSGVNTEAF

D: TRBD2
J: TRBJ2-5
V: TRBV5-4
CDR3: ASSISGREGTQY

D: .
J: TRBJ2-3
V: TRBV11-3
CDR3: ASHSGGARADTQY

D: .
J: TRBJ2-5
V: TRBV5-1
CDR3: ASSFVPGQEETQY

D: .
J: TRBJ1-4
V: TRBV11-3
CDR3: ASSPKGATNEKLF

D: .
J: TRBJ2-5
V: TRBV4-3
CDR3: ASSQGASRGETQY

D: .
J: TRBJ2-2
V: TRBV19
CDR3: ASTLPRPVPGELF

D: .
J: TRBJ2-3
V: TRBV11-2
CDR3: ASSGPRRANTQY

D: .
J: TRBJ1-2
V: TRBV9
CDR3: ASSVTRAPYGYT

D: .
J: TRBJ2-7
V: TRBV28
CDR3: ASSETASYEQY

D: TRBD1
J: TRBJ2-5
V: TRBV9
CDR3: ASSGYRQGTETQY

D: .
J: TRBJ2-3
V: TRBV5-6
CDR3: ASSWAGARDTQY

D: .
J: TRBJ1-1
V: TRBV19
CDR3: ASILAGAGTEAF

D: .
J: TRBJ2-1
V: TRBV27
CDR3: ASSPYQYNEQF

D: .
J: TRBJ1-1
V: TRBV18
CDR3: ASQLDFGVRINTEAF

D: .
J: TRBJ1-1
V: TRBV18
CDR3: ASSPRQQANTEAF

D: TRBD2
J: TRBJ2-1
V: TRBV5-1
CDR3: ASSPKLTSEYNEQF

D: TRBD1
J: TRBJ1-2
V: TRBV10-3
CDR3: AIGGVPGQGTYGYT

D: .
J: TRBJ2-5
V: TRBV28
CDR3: ASSLSSQTQY

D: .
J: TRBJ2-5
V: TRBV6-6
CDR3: ASRRAGTETQY

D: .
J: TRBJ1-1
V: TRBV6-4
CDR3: ASSDPSWGGLNTEAF

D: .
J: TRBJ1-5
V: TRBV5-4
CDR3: ASSLDGDSNQPQH

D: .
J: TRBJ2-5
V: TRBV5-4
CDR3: ASSPGSSGETQY

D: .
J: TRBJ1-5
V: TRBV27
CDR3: ASRRKSGHNQPQH

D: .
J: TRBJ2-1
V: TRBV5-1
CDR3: ASSWRGSYNEQF

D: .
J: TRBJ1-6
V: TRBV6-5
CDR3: ASSYEGRGRAPLH

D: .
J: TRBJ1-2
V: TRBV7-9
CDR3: ASSNRDGYT

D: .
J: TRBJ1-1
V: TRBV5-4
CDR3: ASSLPYTEAF

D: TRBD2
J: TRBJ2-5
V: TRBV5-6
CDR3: ASSLFQRGTKTQETQY

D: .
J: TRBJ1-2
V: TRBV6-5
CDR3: ASSFRGGPNYGYT

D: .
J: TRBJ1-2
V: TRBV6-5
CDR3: ASSYSTATGTYGYT

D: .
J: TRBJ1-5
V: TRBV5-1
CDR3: ASSLGPRQINQPQH

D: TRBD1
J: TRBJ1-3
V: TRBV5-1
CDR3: ASSPGQGNSGNTIY

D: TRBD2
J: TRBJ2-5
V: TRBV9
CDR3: ASSVGGAGGLETQY

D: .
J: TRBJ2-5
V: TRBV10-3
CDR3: AISESNRRQETQY

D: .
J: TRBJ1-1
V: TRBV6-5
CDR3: ASSNRDRAEAF

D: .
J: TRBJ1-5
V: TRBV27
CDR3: ASSPYGLLHSRNQPQH

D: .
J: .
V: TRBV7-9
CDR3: ASRSSYEQY

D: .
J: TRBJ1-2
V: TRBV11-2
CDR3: ASSLDHIAGNYGYT

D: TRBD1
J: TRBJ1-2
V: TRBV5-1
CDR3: ASSVHEGADGYT

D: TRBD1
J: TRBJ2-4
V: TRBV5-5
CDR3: ASSPPDRGKNIQY

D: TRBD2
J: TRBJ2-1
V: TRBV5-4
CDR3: ASSARGLAGEISYNEQF

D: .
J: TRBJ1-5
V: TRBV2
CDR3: ASSEFIQPQH

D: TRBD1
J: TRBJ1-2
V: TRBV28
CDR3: ASSSLKVGTANYGYT

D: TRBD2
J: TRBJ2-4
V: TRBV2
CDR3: ASSDIGLVSNIQY

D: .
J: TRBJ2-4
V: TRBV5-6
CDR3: ASSLQSAKNIQY

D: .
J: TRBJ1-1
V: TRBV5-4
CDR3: ASSLKSVGTEAF

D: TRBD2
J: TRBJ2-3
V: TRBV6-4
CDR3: ASSPSGAPDTQY

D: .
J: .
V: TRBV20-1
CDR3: SAGGIHEQY